This passage covers 31 T cell receptor beta chains from one sample sequenced in a study of monozygotic twins with inflammatory bowel disease. TCRdb re-called the 5' RACE reads and catalogs CDR3 proteins one per entry, DNA excluded. The sample features 150,000 to 200,000 distinct CDR3 sequences, with just under 7.5% in its top ten. The sequenced material came from blood. The source is a human donor with ulcerative colitis or Crohn's disease, or a healthy co-twin of an affected twin (not recorded which).

The chain joins TRBV30 to TRBJ2-1; TCRdb proposes TRBD1, but this gene call is untestable without DNA. CDR3 size: 13 residues. CDR1 is GTSNPN and CDR2 is SVGIG in the germline V gene (reference sequence). CDR3 residues: CAWCGLSSGEQFF.

This CDR3 reads CASRQGSALDTGELFF. The genes are TRBV6-1 and TRBJ2-2; TCRdb picks TRBD1, but there is no DNA to check that call. CDR1 and CDR2 (germline): MNHNS, SASEGT. The CDR3 runs to 16 residues.

This chain connects TRBV5-6 to TRBJ1-2. CDR1 and CDR2 from the germline V gene are SGHDT and YYEEEE. This CDR3 has 18 residues. The CDR3 protein is CASSGLYPSGAEEDGYTF. Combining the CDR3 with reference TRBV5-6 and TRBJ1-2 gives the whole variable domain DAGVTQSPTHLIKTRGQQVTLRCSPKSGHDTVSWYQQALGQGPQFIFQYYEEEERQRGNFPDRFSGHQFPNYSSELNVNALLLGDSALYLCASSGLYPSGAEEDGYTFGSGTRLTVV.

The CDR3: CASSLVGYTGELFF. V usage is TRBV5-6 and J usage is TRBJ2-2. The CDR3 length is 14 residues. CDR1 is SGHDT, CDR2 YYEEEE, per germline.

The V gene is TRBV11-1, the J gene TRBJ2-1; TCRdb lists TRBD2, though no DNA is available to test this call. The CDR3 contains 15 residues. Germline V gene sequence: CDR1 SGHAT, CDR2 FQDESV (reference sequence). The CDR3 loop reads CASSLADSGYNEQFF.

The V and J genes are TRBV7-2 and TRBJ1-1. The germline gives CDR1 SGHTA, CDR2 FQGNSA. This CDR3 spans 15 amino acids. The CDR3 region is CASSLVVSGQTEAFF. The variable domain in full, completed from reference TRBV7-2 and TRBJ1-1, reads GAGVSQSPSNKVTEKGKDVELRCDPISGHTALYWYRQSLGQGLEFLIYFQGNSAPDKSGLPSDRFSAERTGGSVSTLTIQRTQQEDSAVYLCASSLVVSGQTEAFFGQGTRLTVV.

V and J are TRBV10-3 and TRBJ2-2; TCRdb reports TRBD1, a call that lacks DNA to check it against. The germline CDR1 and CDR2 sequences are ENHRY and SYGVKD. The CDR3 contains 12 residues. The CDR3: CAISAPAGELFF.

The chain combines TRBV15 with TRBJ1-5. Germline V gene sequence: CDR1 LNHNV, CDR2 YYDKDF (reference sequence). The CDR3 runs 13 residues. CDR3 residues: CATSGDQYQPQHF.

This chain connects TRBV20-1 to TRBJ1-1; checking the TCRdb D call of TRBD1 is not possible without DNA. Germline CDR1 reads DFQATT; CDR2 reads SNEGSKA (reference sequence). The CDR3 contains 17 residues. The CDR3 is CSASSRGTGGGYTEAFF.

The genes are TRBV20-1 and TRBJ1-3; TCRdb selects TRBD1, and the lack of DNA leaves this call unchecked. The CDR3 spans 15 residues. Germline CDR1 reads DFQATT; CDR2 reads SNEGSKA (reference sequence). CDR3 region: CSARDPRVRGNTIYF.

This chain links TRBV27 with TRBJ1-5; TCRdb names TRBD1, which stays unverified in the absence of DNA. Germline CDR1 and CDR2: MNHEY and SMNVEV (reference sequence). The CDR3 extends over 14 amino acids. The CDR3 reads CASGRGGGNQPQHF.

This chain links TRBV5-1 with TRBJ2-7. This CDR3 spans 13 amino acids. Germline CDR1 and CDR2: SGHRS and YFSETQ. Here the CDR3 reads CASSSEGVYEQYF. Drawing the rest from reference TRBV5-1 and TRBJ2-7, the complete variable domain is KAGVTQTPRYLIKTRGQQVTLSCSPISGHRSVSWYQQTPGQGLQFLFEYFSETQRNKGNFPGRFSGRQFSNSRSEMNVSTLELGDSALYLCASSSEGVYEQYFGPGTRLTVT.

The chain employs TRBV4-1 and TRBJ1-6; there is no DNA to check the TCRdb D call of TRBD1. CDR3 length: 17 amino acids. Looked up from germline, CDR1 is MGHRA and CDR2 is YSYEKL. The CDR3 loop reads CASSHPQWQGKGSPLHF.

V and J are TRBV28 and TRBJ2-4; TCRdb designates TRBD1, a call that cannot be tested without DNA. This CDR3 has 17 amino acids. Germline V gene lookup returns CDR1 MDHEN and CDR2 SYDVKM. This CDR3 reads CASSFWGGQAGKNIQYF.

The chain combines TRBV12-3 or TRBV12-4 with TRBJ1-2; TCRdb designates TRBD1, a call that cannot be tested without DNA. The CDR3 spans 13 residues. CDR3 in amino acids: CASSPGASYGYTF.

V is TRBV7-6 and J is TRBJ2-3; absent DNA, TCRdb's TRBD2 call cannot be checked. Germline V gives CDR1 SGHVS, CDR2 FNYEAQ. This CDR3 comprises 13 residues. The CDR3 reads CASGGGPADTQYF. Based on the CDR3 plus reference TRBV7-6 and TRBJ2-3, the full variable domain is GAGVSQSPRYKVTKRGQDVALRCDPISGHVSLYWYRQALGQGPEFLTYFNYEAQQDKSGLPNDRFSAERPEGSISTLTIQRTEQRDSAMYRCASGGGPADTQYFGPGTRLTVL.

This chain connects TRBV5-1 to TRBJ1-3. The CDR3 extends over 15 amino acids. The germline gives CDR1 SGHRS, CDR2 YFSETQ. CDR3 residues: CASSLEAQKGNTIYF.

The V call is TRBV7-2, the J call TRBJ2-7; TCRdb indicates TRBD2, and absent DNA this call remains unverified. Germline values: CDR1 SGHTA, CDR2 FQGNSA. The CDR3 is 15 amino acids. Here the CDR3 reads CASSSSAGLPYEQYF. Supplemented by reference TRBV7-2 and TRBJ2-7, the full variable domain reads GAGVSQSPSNKVTEKGKDVELRCDPISGHTALYWYRQSLGQGLEFLIYFQGNSAPDKSGLPSDRFSAERTGGSVSTLTIQRTQQEDSAVYLCASSSSAGLPYEQYFGPGTRLTVT.

The chain couples TRBV11-2 to TRBJ1-6. Germline values: CDR1 SGHAT, CDR2 FQNNGV. CDR3 length: 16 residues. The CDR3 sequence is CASSLDAIWENSPLHF. The entire variable domain, with the rest obtained from reference TRBV11-2 and TRBJ1-6, is as follows: EAGVAQSPRYKIIEKRQSVAFWCNPISGHATLYWYQQILGQGPKLLIQFQNNGVVDDSQLPKDRFSAERLKGVDSTLKIQPAKLEDSAVYLCASSLDAIWENSPLHFGNGTRLTVT.

The genes are TRBV4-1 and TRBJ2-1; TCRdb's D call of TRBD1 is untestable without DNA. The germline V gene encodes CDR1 MGHRA and CDR2 YSYEKL. The CDR3 extends over 17 amino acids. CDR3: CASSQDRDTGATNEQFF.

The V call is TRBV29-1, the J call TRBJ1-1; checking the TCRdb D call of TRBD1 is not possible without DNA. This CDR3 has 14 amino acids. From germline, CDR1 is SQVTM and CDR2 ANQGSEA. This CDR3 reads CSADRYRGSTEAFF.

This chain links TRBV28 with TRBJ2-4; TCRdb reports TRBD1, a call that lacks DNA to check it against. The CDR3 is 16 amino acids. CDR1 is MDHEN, CDR2 SYDVKM, per germline. The CDR3 sequence: CASSLSSPLAKNIQYF.

The chain recombines TRBV5-1 with TRBJ2-1. Germline CDR1 SGHRS, CDR2 YFSETQ. CDR3 length: 13 amino acids. The CDR3 reads CASSLRTTNEQFF. The whole variable domain, remainder taken from reference TRBV5-1 and TRBJ2-1, is KAGVTQTPRYLIKTRGQQVTLSCSPISGHRSVSWYQQTPGQGLQFLFEYFSETQRNKGNFPGRFSGRQFSNSRSEMNVSTLELGDSALYLCASSLRTTNEQFFGPGTRLTVL.

This chain joins TRBV11-2 and TRBJ1-1; the TCRdb D gene call, TRBD1, has no DNA to confirm it. Per germline, CDR1 SGHAT and CDR2 FQNNGV. The CDR3 contains 15 residues. Here the CDR3 reads CASSLEPGQNTEAFF.

V usage is TRBV7-2 and J usage is TRBJ2-1; the TRBD1 assignment by TCRdb is unverifiable without DNA. The length of the CDR3 is 16 residues. Germline values: CDR1 SGHTA, CDR2 FQGNSA. The CDR3 loop reads CASSPWAGAAYNEQFF.

The V gene is TRBV28, the J gene TRBJ2-5; TCRdb lists TRBD2, though no DNA is available to test this call. CDR3 length equals 16 residues. CDR1 is MDHEN and CDR2 is SYDVKM in the germline V gene. CDR3 sequence: CASTSSLAGGVKTQYF.

This chain joins TRBV7-2 and TRBJ1-5; with no DNA, the TCRdb D assignment of TRBD1 cannot be verified. The germline V gene has CDR1 SGHTA and CDR2 FQGNSA. The CDR3 covers 15 residues. The CDR3 loop is CASSLGQGMNQPQHF.

V usage is TRBV5-4 and J usage is TRBJ2-2; without DNA, the TCRdb call of TRBD2 cannot be checked. The CDR3 has 16 residues. The germline V gene encodes CDR1 SGHNT and CDR2 YYREEE (reference sequence). CDR3 residues: CASSLDSGSDTGELFF. The full variable domain, in which reference TRBV5-4 and TRBJ2-2 provide the parts outside the CDR3, is ETGVTQSPTHLIKTRGQQVTLRCSSQSGHNTVSWYQQALGQGPQFIFQYYREEENGRGNFPPRFSGLQFPNYSSELNVNALELDDSALYLCASSLDSGSDTGELFFGEGSRLTVL.

V is TRBV5-6 and J is TRBJ1-2. The CDR3 is 14 amino acids. Germline V gives CDR1 SGHDT, CDR2 YYEEEE. CDR3 region: CASSSNLNNYGYTF.

The chain couples TRBV7-2 to TRBJ1-5; TCRdb's D call, TRBD1, is unchecked because there is no DNA. Germline assignment: CDR1 SGHTA and CDR2 FQGNSA. CDR3 length: 16 amino acids. The CDR3: CASSLWTGVNNQPQHF.

This rearrangement joins TRBV2 to TRBJ1-1; TCRdb indicates TRBD1, and absent DNA this call remains unverified. The CDR3 runs 15 residues. Germline V CDR1 and CDR2: SNHLY, FYNNEI. CDR3 loop: CASSEGGQPNTEAFF.